The TCR beta chain described here comes from a study of T cells in Graves' hyperthyroidism and ophthalmopathy. Findings and caveats of the study: Ophthalmopathy prediction by the model preceded onset by a median roughly 6.3 months.

There were TCR beta CDR3 regions amplified from RNA transcripts. HTBI primers were employed in a first-round RT-PCR of the TCR CDR3. TCRdb re-analysed the multiplex PCR reads in MiXCR, keeping a single row per CDR3 protein. The data contain approximately 720,000 distinct CDR3 sequences, around 20% of them singletons. Germline V gene sequence: CDR1 SSHAT, CDR2 FNYEAQ (reference sequence). This CDR3 contains 15 residues. The PBMCs were sourced from fresh peripheral blood (around 9.9 ml). This clonotype occurred a few times. The antigen is unknown. At one boundary the junction diverges from the germline segment, which might be a read error.

Sequenced: blood. This TCR was recovered from a woman between 50 and 59 years old with Graves' hyperthyroidism that later progressed to Graves' ophthalmopathy. The chain carries TRBV7-7 and TRBJ2-5, with D possibly TRBD2 on 6 matching bases. The CDR3 coding sequence is TGTGCTAGCAGCTTAGGAGGGACTTCCCAAGAGACCCAGTACTTC. Encoded protein: CASSLGGTSQETQYF.